This TCR beta chain was sequenced during a study of T cell responses to AZD1222 COVID-19 vaccine. The CDR3 loop spans 14 amino acids. CDR1 is SGHDN and CDR2 is FVKESK in the germline V gene. V shed 5 bases and J 3 bases; nucleotides not matched to a gene: 7. Assay used: immunoSEQ multiplex PCR; TCRdb lists only in-frame clones, some missing. The sample holds about 120,000 clones, 80% to 95% seen once. This chain connects TRBV14 to TRBJ2-7; 7 nucleotides agree with TRBD2. The sample was peripheral blood, taken on day 0 of AZD1222 vaccination. This receptor was obtained from an adult in good health. The CDR3 region is CASSKRERGYEQYF. The CDR3 DNA reads TGTGCCAGCAGCAAGAGAGAGCGGGGCTACGAGCAGTACTTC. Supplemented by reference TRBV14 and TRBJ2-7, the full variable domain reads EAGVTQFPSHSVIEKGQTVTLRCDPISGHDNLYWYRRVMGKEIKFLLHFVKESKQDESGMPNNRFLAERTGGTYSTLKVQPAELEDSGVYFCASSKRERGYEQYFGPGTRLTVT.